This is a list of T cell receptor beta chains from one sample in a study of shared clonotypes between healthy human individuals. Clones were read by immunoSEQ multiplex PCR, and TCRdb kept only the in-frame ones, dropping some. The sample records around 2.5 million clones, 90% to 95% being singletons. The sequenced sample was naive CD4+ T cells from PBMCs. The receptors stem from a man aged 18 to 35 in good health. Some clones in this sample may be carry-over from other donors' samples. CDR3s include the opening cysteine and the closing phenylalanine or tryptophan. A D gene is named only where the DNA matches it firmly. Rows give clone size only sometimes, using once, few, many, or a class for an expanded clone.

cdr3_nt,cdr3_aa,clone_size,j_call,d_call,v_call
TGTGCCAGCAGCTTATCCGGAGGGGGGAATCAGCCCCAGCATTTT,CASSLSGGGNQPQHF,.,TRBJ1-5,.,TRBV11-2
TGTGCCAGCAGCGGGACCCCGAACACTGAAGCTTTCTTT,CASSGTPNTEAFF,.,TRBJ1-1,.,TRBV6-4
TGTGCCAGCACCTTACGTAGGACTAGCGGCACAGATACGCAGTATTTT,CASTLRRTSGTDTQYF,.,TRBJ2-3,TRBD2,TRBV7-8
TGTGCCTGCGTCTTAGCGGGAGGGCCCATCATCACAGATACGCAGTATTTT,CACVLAGGPIITDTQYF,few,TRBJ2-3,TRBD2,TRBV30
TGTGCCAGCAGCTTCGGGACAGGGCCCACAGATACGCAGTATTTT,CASSFGTGPTDTQYF,.,TRBJ2-3,TRBD1,TRBV7-3
TGTGCCAGCGGCGGGATGGGCTCCTACAATGAGCAGTTCTTC,CASGGMGSYNEQFF,.,TRBJ2-1,.,TRBV5-6
TGCGCCAGCAGCTCCGGGGATAACACTGAAGCTTTCTTT,CASSSGDNTEAFF,.,TRBJ1-1,.,TRBV5-1
TGTGCCAGCAGTGAAACCGCACAGGGGGCAGAGACCCAGTACTTC,CASSETAQGAETQYF,.,TRBJ2-5,TRBD1,TRBV2
TGCGCCAGCAGCTTGGCGCCGACTGTCCAAGAGACCCAGTACTTC,CASSLAPTVQETQYF,.,TRBJ2-5,.,TRBV5-1
TGTGCCAGCAGCTTAAACTTCGGGAGCCTTGGAAACACCATATATTTT,CASSLNFGSLGNTIYF,.,TRBJ1-3,.,TRBV7-9
TGTGCCAGCAGCTTCACAGTCCGGGCCGATGGAAACACCATATATTTT,CASSFTVRADGNTIYF,.,TRBJ1-3,.,TRBV11-2
TGTGCCAGCAGCCCAGGACGGCTCCCTAATGAAAAACTGTTTTTT,CASSPGRLPNEKLFF,.,TRBJ1-4,.,TRBV7-8
TGTGCCAGCAGTTTAGTGGGGGGAGGTGAAGCTTTCTTT,CASSLVGGGEAFF,.,TRBJ1-1,.,TRBV28
TGCAGCGTTGTATCAGGGGGCTCCGATGAGCAGTTCTTC,CSVVSGGSDEQFF,.,TRBJ2-1,TRBD1,TRBV29-1
TGTGCCAGCAGTTCGGGGCCCACTAGCGGAGCGGGGGATGAGCAGTTCTTC,CASSSGPTSGAGDEQFF,.,TRBJ2-1,TRBD2,TRBV28
TGTGCCATCAGTGGTACAGGGCTCCAAGAGACCCAGTACTTC,CAISGTGLQETQYF,.,TRBJ2-5,.,TRBV10-3
TGTGCCAGCAGCCCCCTCGGGACAGGGGGAACTGAAGCTTTCTTT,CASSPLGTGGTEAFF,few,TRBJ1-1,TRBD1,TRBV25-1
TGTGCCAGCAGAGAGAAAGGTACCCTCGAGCAGTACTTC,CASREKGTLEQYF,once,TRBJ2-7,.,TRBV7-9
TGTGCCACTAAAAGTACTGTCACTGAAGCTTTCTTT,CATKSTVTEAFF,few,TRBJ1-1,.,TRBV28
TGCGCCAGCAGCTTCTACGGGAGGGCCAACACCGGGGAGCTGTTTTTT,CASSFYGRANTGELFF,.,TRBJ2-2,TRBD2,TRBV5-1
TGCGCCAGCAGCTTCACTAGCGGGGCCGGGGAGCTGTTTTTT,CASSFTSGAGELFF,.,TRBJ2-2,TRBD2,TRBV5-1
TGTGCCAGCAGTTTAAGGGGTCAGCCCCAGCATTTT,CASSLRGQPQHF,.,TRBJ1-5,.,TRBV28
TGTGCCAGCAGGGACGTGAGTTATGGCTACACCTTC,CASRDVSYGYTF,.,TRBJ1-2,.,TRBV2
TGTGCCAGCTCACCGGGTGGGGATCTCGACTATGGCTACACCTTC,CASSPGGDLDYGYTF,once,TRBJ1-2,.,TRBV18
TGTGCCAGCAGCACTCAGAGTACAGATACGCAGTATTTT,CASSTQSTDTQYF,.,TRBJ2-3,.,TRBV7-3
TGTGCCTGGAGTGTTGGGGGGACGAGTGAGACCCAGTACTTC,CAWSVGGTSETQYF,.,TRBJ2-5,.,TRBV30
TGTGCCAGCAGCGTAACAGGGAGTTCCTACAATGAGCAGTTCTTC,CASSVTGSSYNEQFF,.,TRBJ2-1,.,TRBV9
TGTGCCAGCAGTTTCAGAGGGGGCTATGGCTACACCTTC,CASSFRGGYGYTF,.,TRBJ1-2,.,TRBV27
TGTGCCAGCAGCTCGACAGGGGGCAACTACAATGAGCAGTTCTTC,CASSSTGGNYNEQFF,once,TRBJ2-1,TRBD1,TRBV11-1
TGTGCCATCAGACTAGCGGGAGGCCCTTGGGATACGCAGTATTTT,CAIRLAGGPWDTQYF,.,TRBJ2-3,TRBD2,TRBV13
TGTGCCAGCAGCTTCGAGAGGAAAGAGACCCAGTACTTC,CASSFERKETQYF,.,TRBJ2-5,.,TRBV7-2
TGTGCCAGCAGCTTAGGATCGGAACGTGAGCAGTTCTTC,CASSLGSEREQFF,.,TRBJ2-1,.,TRBV7-2
TGTGCCAGCTCGCCCCGGGACTTCGCTGAAGCTTTCTTT,CASSPRDFAEAFF,.,TRBJ1-1,.,TRBV18
TGTGCCACCAGCAGAGATCTATCCATCCAGATTAGCAATCAGCCCCAGCATTTT,CATSRDLSIQISNQPQHF,.,TRBJ1-5,.,TRBV15
TGTGCCAGCAGTTTACGGGCAGGGAGAGGCTACACCTTC,CASSLRAGRGYTF,.,TRBJ1-2,.,TRBV28
TGTGCCAGCAGTATGCACTCCGGGACAGGAGCCGGAGAGCAGTACTTC,CASSMHSGTGAGEQYF,.,TRBJ2-7,TRBD1,TRBV2
TGTGCCAGCAGCTTGGTCGGTCAGGGCAACTACGAGCAGTACTTC,CASSLVGQGNYEQYF,.,TRBJ2-7,.,TRBV5-6
TGTGCCAGCAGTTTTAGGGACAGGGAAGAAGCTTTCTTT,CASSFRDREEAFF,few,TRBJ1-1,TRBD1,TRBV28
TGTGCCAGCACTCGCTCGGGGGCTTCTGGGTGGAGCTCCAATGAGCAGTTCTTC,CASTRSGASGWSSNEQFF,.,TRBJ2-1,.,TRBV2
TGTGCCAGCAGTTTATCTACAGGGCCTTTCGACACCATATATTTT,CASSLSTGPFDTIYF,.,TRBJ1-3,.,TRBV27
TGCGCCAGCAGCTTGACAGGGGGCTATGAAAAACTGTTTTTT,CASSLTGGYEKLFF,.,TRBJ1-4,TRBD1,TRBV5-1
TGCAGCGTTTTCCTCCCTTTAGGTATCAGGCAGTACTTC,CSVFLPLGIRQYF,.,TRBJ2-5,.,TRBV29-1
TGTGCCAGCGAGGCGACAGGGGGAGGTGAAAAACTGTTTTTT,CASEATGGGEKLFF,.,TRBJ1-4,TRBD1,TRBV2
TGTGCCAGCAGCCAAGGGGGTGTGGGACTAGTAATCGGTCAAAACATTCAGTACTTC,CASSQGGVGLVIGQNIQYF,.,TRBJ2-4,TRBD2,TRBV4-2
TGTGCCAGCAGCCTCTTCCGGGGTGTCTACGAGCAGTACTTC,CASSLFRGVYEQYF,.,TRBJ2-7,.,TRBV11-2
TGTGCCAGCAGCTTTTTAGGGGCCATGAACACCGGGGAGCTGTTTTTT,CASSFLGAMNTGELFF,.,TRBJ2-2,.,TRBV7-3
TGTGCCAGCAGCAATTCCTTAAGAGGCTACACCTTC,CASSNSLRGYTF,.,TRBJ1-2,.,TRBV21-1
TGTGCCAGCAGCTCTCGGGGGACCTCTGGGGCCAACGTCCTGACTTTC,CASSSRGTSGANVLTF,.,TRBJ2-6,.,TRBV9
TGTGCCAGCAGCGTAGGTGACACAGATACGCAGTATTTT,CASSVGDTDTQYF,.,TRBJ2-3,.,TRBV9
TGTGCCAGCAGCTTGCTAGCGGGGACCAATGAGCAGTTCTTC,CASSLLAGTNEQFF,.,TRBJ2-1,TRBD2,TRBV7-3
TGTGCCAGCTCACCCCCCAACAGCTTCGGCGATACGCAGTATTTT,CASSPPNSFGDTQYF,.,TRBJ2-3,.,TRBV18
TGCGCCAGCAGCCAAGACCGGACTAGCGGTTACAATGAGCAGTTCTTC,CASSQDRTSGYNEQFF,.,TRBJ2-1,TRBD2,TRBV4-1
TGTGCCAGCAGCGTAAGGGGATTTGAAGAGACCCAGTACTTC,CASSVRGFEETQYF,.,TRBJ2-5,.,TRBV9
TGTGCCAGCAGCTTCATCAAGACAGATACGCAGTATTTT,CASSFIKTDTQYF,.,TRBJ2-3,.,TRBV7-3
TGTGCCAGTAGTATTCAGGGGACTTCTGAAGCTTTCTTT,CASSIQGTSEAFF,.,TRBJ1-1,.,TRBV19
TGTGCCAGCAGGATCGAGGGGGCAGATACGCAGTATTTT,CASRIEGADTQYF,.,TRBJ2-3,.,TRBV5-6